This T cell receptor (beta chain) was sequenced for a study of cytomegalovirus exposure and HLA in healthy donors. For this clone: What it binds is unknown.

Points from the study as a whole: In a later analysis, V- and J-gene trimming of beta chains associated with a DCLRE1C missense variant, replicated independently. Indistinguishability led to the exclusion of some V segments, TRBV6-2 and TRBV6-3 included. The study put 150 or so TCR beta chains on its list as cytomegalovirus-associated.

Use of 60 Vbeta and 13 Jbeta primers characterized the PCR. TCRdb keeps only in-frame clones here, not all; method: immunoSEQ multiplex PCR. In the table there are hundreds of thousands of clones, 80% to 85% of which are singletons. Germline V gene lookup returns CDR1 SNHLY and CDR2 FYNNEI. The V end was cut by 7 bases, the J end by 1 base, with 16 bases between. The CDR3 has 15 amino acids. The chain is built from TRBV2 and TRBJ2-5; D may be TRBD2 (6 bases). The sequenced sample was PBMCs. The receptor's source is a boy aged 2-9 years in good health and CMV-seronegative. Here the CDR3 DNA reads TGTGCCAGCATGAGGGCGGGGAACTCCCAAGAGACCCAGTACTTC. Its translation is CASMRAGNSQETQYF.